Shown below are 26 T cell receptor beta chains from a single sample sequenced in a study of blood T cells in healthy people across ages. The use of a sample-barcoded 5' primer and a J-beta primer mix characterized a second PCR of roughly 6 to 11 cycles. One entry per CDR3 protein, called by TCRdb with MiXCR from the 5' RACE reads. The profile shows more than 650,000 distinct CDR3 sequences, 22% of them singletons. Sequenced input: blood. These receptors were taken from a man in his sixties or seventies in good health.

The gene calls are TRBV14 and TRBJ2-1, with D perhaps matching TRBD1 or TRBD2 (5 bases each). This CDR3 is 16 amino acids long. CDR1 is SGHDN and CDR2 is FVKESK in the germline V gene. V was cut by 0 bases and J by 7 bases, with 16 bases left in between. This chain's CDR3 is CASSQEGESLGNEQFF. CDR3 coding DNA: TGTGCCAGCAGCCAAGAGGGGGAGTCCCTGGGTAATGAGCAGTTCTTC.

This clonotype came up a few times. V and J are TRBV10-3 and TRBJ1-1; 9 nucleotides line up with TRBD1. V lost 6 bases, J lost 1 base, and 12 bases stayed unmatched. Germline V CDR1 and CDR2: ENHRY, SYGVKD. The CDR3 is made up of 17 amino acids. CDR3 region: CAIRKGDRADTNTEAFF. CDR3 bases: TGTGCCATCAGGAAGGGGGACAGGGCGGATACGAACACTGAAGCTTTCTTT.

This clonotype is a singleton in its sample. This chain connects TRBV29-1 to TRBJ2-5, with D maybe TRBD2 (6 bases). Trimming pared 3 bases from V and 2 bases from J, leaving 13 bases between. Germline loops: CDR1 SQVTM, CDR2 ANQGSEA. The CDR3 extends over 14 amino acids. For the CDR3, the DNA is TGCAGCGTTGACCTGGGACTGACTCAAGAGACCCAGTACTTC. It codes for CSVDLGLTQETQYF.

The CDR3 region has the DNA TGTGCCACCTCCGGGACAGGGTCTAACTATGGCTACACCTTC. It encodes CATSGTGSNYGYTF. This chain links TRBV6-1 with TRBJ1-2; 9 nucleotides line up with TRBD1. The CDR3 extends over 14 amino acids. The germline V gene encodes CDR1 MNHNS and CDR2 SASEGT. V shed 10 bases and J 0 bases; nucleotides not matched to a gene: 6.

This clonotype was observed a few times. V gene TRBV30 combines with J gene TRBJ1-1; D gene unclear. This CDR3 contains 13 residues. V was cut by 3 bases and J by 3 bases, with 11 bases left in between. Germline assignment: CDR1 GTSNPN and CDR2 SVGIG (reference sequence). The CDR3 is CAWRPQVYTEAFF. In DNA form, the CDR3 reads TGTGCCTGGAGACCCCAGGTGTACACTGAAGCTTTCTTT.

As to this clonotype: Its ends do not fully match the called genes, so a read error is possible. The rearrangement links TRBV29-1 to TRBJ2-5; 7 nucleotides match TRBD2. The CDR3 has 12 amino acids. Germline loops: CDR1 SQVTM, CDR2 ANQGSEA. The CDR3: CSGGRAEYEQHF. For the CDR3, the DNA is TGCAGCGGAGGGAGGGCGGAATACGAGCAGCACTTC.

This clonotype was recorded a few times. V gene TRBV24-1 combines with J gene TRBJ2-5, with 8 positions matching TRBD2. The CDR3 spans 14 residues. The V gene end was trimmed by 12 bases and the J gene end by 3 bases; junction bases not matched to a gene: 11. The germline gives CDR1 KGHDR, CDR2 SFDVKD. The CDR3 nucleotides are TGTGCCCCTCGGCCGGGACTAGGAGAAGAGACCCAGTACTTC. Its translation is CAPRPGLGEETQYF.

This clonotype was seen a handful of times. The chain uses TRBV4-1 and TRBJ2-5, with a weak D call TRBD2 (7 bases). This CDR3 comprises 15 residues. V lost 5 bases and J 5 bases, leaving 18 bases between the germline ends. Germline CDR1 is MGHRA and CDR2 is YSYEKL. This chain's CDR3 is CASSDLGGEWETQYF. In DNA, the CDR3 is TGCGCCAGCAGCGACCTAGGGGGGGAGTGGGAGACCCAGTACTTC.

The V gene is TRBV6-1, the J gene TRBJ1-2; weak D call: TRBD1 (6 bases). This CDR3 contains 14 residues. The germline V gene encodes CDR1 MNHNS and CDR2 SASEGT. V gave up 2 bases and J gave up 4 bases, with 11 bases separating them. The CDR3, as DNA: TGTGCCAGCAGTGAAAGGGGCAGGGGCTATGGCTACACCTTC. This gives the protein CASSERGRGYGYTF.

In its sample, this clonotype was seen a few times. The chain is built from TRBV7-2 and TRBJ2-7, with 10 bases identical to TRBD1. The CDR3 has 16 residues. V was pared by 5 bases and J by 4 bases, with 11 bases of the junction left unmatched. CDR1 SGHTA and CDR2 FQGNSA come from the germline V gene. The CDR3 DNA reads as TGTGCCAGCAGCCTAGAGGGAAGGACAGGGGGGTACGAGCAGTACTTC. Amino acids: CASSLEGRTGGYEQYF. Full variable domain (rest looked up from reference TRBV7-2 and TRBJ2-7): GAGVSQSPSNKVTEKGKDVELRCDPISGHTALYWYRQSLGQGLEFLIYFQGNSAPDKSGLPSDRFSAERTGGSVSTLTIQRTQQEDSAVYLCASSLEGRTGGYEQYFGPGTRLTVT.

The rearrangement joins TRBV12-5 to TRBJ2-1; D might be TRBD2 (5 bases). Germline V CDR1 and CDR2: LGHNT, FRNRAP. Trimming cost V 4 bases and J 6 bases, with 13 bases left between them. There are 14 residues in the CDR3. CDR3 protein: CASGSWTPGNEQFF. CDR3 nucleotides: TGTGCTAGTGGTTCCTGGACTCCGGGCAATGAGCAGTTCTTC.

This chain uses TRBV12-5 with TRBJ1-2; D is undetermined. V was shortened by 1 base and J by 7 bases, with 7 bases between the two germline ends. CDR1 is LGHNT and CDR2 is FRNRAP in the germline V gene. The CDR3 is made up of 12 amino acids. CDR3: CASGLDGLGYTF. CDR3 nucleotides: TGTGCTAGTGGTTTGGACGGACTTGGCTACACCTTC.

The chain couples TRBV3-1 to TRBJ2-1; tentatively, D is TRBD2 (6 bases). With 0 bases removed from V and 4 bases from J, the gap between germline ends came to 13 bases. In germline, CDR1 is LGHDT, CDR2 YNNKEL (reference sequence). This CDR3 is built from 16 residues. CDR3 nucleotide sequence: TGTGCCAGCAGCCAAGATGCCGGCGGGGTATACAATGAGCAGTTCTTC. Translation: CASSQDAGGVYNEQFF.

The CDR3 sequence is CASSSARQGGNEQFF. DNA for the CDR3: TGTGCCAGCAGCTCCGCCCGACAGGGGGGGAATGAGCAGTTCTTC. V and J are TRBV7-2 and TRBJ2-5; TRBD1 matches at 9 bases. The closer fit of TRBJ2-1 to the DNA end suggests the J call may be wrong. Germline-derived CDR1 and CDR2 are SGHTA and FQGNSA. This CDR3 contains 15 residues.

V is TRBV20-1 and J is TRBJ1-5; 9 positions agree with TRBD1. The CDR3 loop spans 16 amino acids. Trimming cost V 7 bases and J 1 base; bases outside gene matches: 11. Germline loops: CDR1 DFQATT, CDR2 SNEGSKA (reference sequence). DNA of the CDR3: TGCAGTGTCTTACTACAGGGGGCGCGGAGCAATCAGCCCCAGCATTTT. Protein: CSVLLQGARSNQPQHF.

In the case of this clonotype: Just one base apart from a much larger clone, this may be a read error. This sequence joins TRBV9 and TRBJ2-4; possibly TRBD1 or TRBD2 for D (5 bases each). This CDR3 is built from 16 residues. CDR1 SGDLS and CDR2 YYNGEE come from the germline V gene. The V and J ends lost 4 bases and 4 bases respectively, with 18 bases between them. The CDR3 DNA reads as TGTGCCAGCAGCACCAGGGAGATCCCGGGGAAAAACATTCAGTACTTC. It specifies CASSTREIPGKNIQYF.

V and J are TRBV6-1 and TRBJ2-2; no definite D call. V was clipped by 0 bases and J by 6 bases, with 8 bases between them. There are 14 residues in the CDR3. Per the germline V gene, CDR1 is MNHNS and CDR2 is SASEGT. The CDR3 is CASSEAGLAGELFF. CDR3 nucleotides: TGTGCCAGCAGTGAAGCAGGGTTGGCCGGGGAGCTGTTTTTT.

This chain links TRBV7-9 with TRBJ1-1; no firm D call. V gave up 3 bases and J gave up 4 bases, with 6 bases separating them. The CDR3 length is 12 residues. The germline V gene has CDR1 SEHNR and CDR2 FQNEAQ (reference sequence). CDR3 nucleotide sequence: TGTGCCAGCAGCTTCATTGGCACTGAAGCTTTCTTT. It encodes CASSFIGTEAFF.

The chain recombines TRBV19 with TRBJ2-1; TRBD2 is a possible D gene (5 bases). Per germline, CDR1 LNHDA and CDR2 SQIVND (reference sequence). The CDR3 spans 15 residues. Trimming pared 5 bases from V and 3 bases from J, leaving 14 bases between. The CDR3 is CASSASYDGYNEQFF. As DNA, the CDR3 is TGTGCCAGTAGTGCTAGCTACGACGGCTACAATGAGCAGTTCTTC.

V is TRBV19 and J is TRBJ2-7, with TRBD2 matching 9 bases. The end of the DNA aligns better with TRBJ2-5, so the J call may be wrong. CDR1 is LNHDA, CDR2 SQIVND, per germline (reference sequence). There are 14 residues in the CDR3. CDR3 sequence reads: CASRVSGRGETQYF. The CDR3 DNA reads as TGTGCCAGTAGGGTTAGCGGGAGAGGAGAGACCCAGTACTTC.

The chain carries TRBV19 and TRBJ2-7; D not resolved. Germline V gene lookup returns CDR1 LNHDA and CDR2 SQIVND (reference sequence). Trimming took off 8 bases at V and 0 bases at J, with 11 bases between the two ends. The CDR3 extends over 13 amino acids. CDR3 residues: CASEDTDSYEQYF. The CDR3 DNA sequence: TGTGCCAGTGAAGACACCGACTCCTACGAGCAGTACTTC.

The table lists this clonotype with a few counts. A junction boundary mismatches the germline segment, possibly from a read error. This chain uses TRBV6-1 with TRBJ2-7; D call uncertain. This CDR3 contains 12 residues. Germline loops: CDR1 MNHNS, CDR2 SASEGT. CDR3 DNA: TGTGCCAGCAGTGATTATGGACCCCATGGGCACTTC. Translated: CASSDYGPHGHF.

V and J are TRBV4-2 and TRBJ2-3; 11 bases agree with TRBD2. The germline CDR1 and CDR2 sequences are LGHNA and YNFKEQ. The length of the CDR3 is 18 residues. The V segment lost 4 bases and the J segment 3 bases; nucleotides outside the gene matches: 12. Here the CDR3 DNA reads TGTGCCAGCAGCCCACAACCGATAGCGGGGGGGCCGACAGATACGCAGTATTTT. Amino acids: CASSPQPIAGGPTDTQYF.

This clonotype appeared once. The rearrangement uses TRBV11-2 and TRBJ2-7, with a tentative D call TRBD1 (5 bases). The J call is uncertain, as TRBJ2-5 better fits the DNA end. The germline V gene encodes CDR1 SGHAT and CDR2 FQNNGV. CDR3 length: 15 amino acids. The CDR3 sequence: CASSLYRGMRETQYF. The CDR3 bases are TGTGCCAGCAGCTTGTATAGGGGCATGAGGGAGACCCAGTACTTC.

The chain has TRBV18 and TRBJ2-3; D is perhaps TRBD1 or TRBD2 (5 bases each). Trimming stripped 6 bases from V and 4 bases from J, with 11 bases between. Per the germline V gene, CDR1 is KGHSH and CDR2 is LQKENI. The CDR3 has 13 residues. The CDR3 is CASSPGAADTQYF. In DNA form, the CDR3 reads TGTGCCAGCTCCCCCGGGGCGGCAGATACGCAGTATTTT.

The V and J genes are TRBV6-6 and TRBJ2-3, with D possibly called TRBD1 or TRBD2 (5 bases each). The V and J ends lost 6 bases and 2 bases respectively, with 18 bases between them. CDR3 length: 16 residues. CDR1 MNHNY and CDR2 SVGAGI come from the germline V gene (reference sequence). The CDR3 sequence: CASSPREAGTTDTQYF. CDR3 DNA sequence: TGTGCCAGCAGCCCCCGCGAGGCAGGGACCACAGATACGCAGTATTTT.